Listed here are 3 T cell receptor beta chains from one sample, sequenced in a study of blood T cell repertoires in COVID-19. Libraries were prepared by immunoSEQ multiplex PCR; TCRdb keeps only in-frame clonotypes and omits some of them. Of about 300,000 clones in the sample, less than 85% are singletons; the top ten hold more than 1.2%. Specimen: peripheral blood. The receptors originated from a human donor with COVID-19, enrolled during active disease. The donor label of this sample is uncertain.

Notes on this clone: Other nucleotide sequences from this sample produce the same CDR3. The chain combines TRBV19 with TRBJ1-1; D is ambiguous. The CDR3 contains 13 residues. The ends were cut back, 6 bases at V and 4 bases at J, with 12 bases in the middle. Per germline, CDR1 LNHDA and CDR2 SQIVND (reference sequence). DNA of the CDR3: TGTGCCAGTAGCGAAGCTCGGGGCACTGAAGCTTTCTTT. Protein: CASSEARGTEAFF.

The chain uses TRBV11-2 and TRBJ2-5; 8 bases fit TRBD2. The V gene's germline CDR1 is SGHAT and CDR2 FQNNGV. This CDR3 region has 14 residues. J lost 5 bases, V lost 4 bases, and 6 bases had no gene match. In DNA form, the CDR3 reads TGTGCCAGCAGCTGGGGTGCTAGCGGGGAGACCCAGTACTTC. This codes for CASSWGASGETQYF.

The CDR3 spells CSASGLAGGYHNEQFF. CDR3 bases: TGCAGTGCTAGTGGACTAGCGGGAGGATACCACAATGAGCAGTTCTTC. The chain has TRBV20-1 and TRBJ2-1; 14 bases agree with TRBD2. V lost 3 bases to trimming and J lost 5 bases; unmatched junction nucleotides: 6. The CDR3 is 16 residues long. Germline CDR1 and CDR2: DFQATT and SNEGSKA (reference sequence).